This T cell receptor (beta chain) was documented in a study of OX40 agonist ivuxolimab in advanced cancers. The study in broad terms: Ivuxolimab was an agonistic, fully human IgG2 monoclonal antibody directed against OX40 (CD134), a costimulatory receptor. In the dose-escalation cohort, approximately 82% of patients were male, and the mean age was approximately 60 years with a range of about 23 to 79. Prior anti-PD-1, anti-PD-L1 or anti-CTLA-4 therapy was permitted, and checkpoint inhibitors had been received by roughly 40% of dose-escalation patients. The monotherapy dose-escalation portion (N ≈ 52 patients) of the phase I ivuxolimab trial is reported in the paper. Partial responses occurred in three dose-escalation patients: two with cutaneous melanoma and one with hepatocellular carcinoma. Intravenous ivuxolimab was administered to patients every 2 weeks at six dose levels: 0.01, 0.1, 0.3, 1.5, 3 and 10 mg/kg. Of the roughly 53 patients in dose escalation, 19 had hepatocellular carcinoma, approximately 15 had melanoma, 9 had renal cell carcinoma and 9 had head and neck cancer. Peripheral TCRbeta sequencing was intended to test whether TCR sequence diversity was altered and clonal T-cell expansion was caused by ivuxolimab. Study-wide findings and limitations: The antigen specificity of the peripheral T cells that underwent clonal expansion was not determined. After ivuxolimab, CD8+ T cells had more expanded clones than CD4+ T cells on average. At doses of 0.1 to 3.0 mg/kg, clonal expansion of both CD4+ and CD8+ T cells in blood was seen between baseline and week 6. Low levels of normalized T-cell clonal expansion were also seen in some nonresponding patients. Partial responders in the 0.1-3.0 mg/kg groups had among the lowest normalized peripheral clonal expansion, especially among CD8+ T cells.

Comment on this clone: Its cognate antigen has yet to be identified. Qualities for individual bases were not recorded, and no much larger clone is one base off.

Patients with a history of autoimmune disease or receiving systemic immunosuppression were excluded from the trial. Peripheral blood for TCR sequencing was collected from all dose cohorts at baseline, on cycle 4 day 1, and on cycle 7 day 1. The samples were drawn from a first-in-human, open-label, multicenter phase I dose-escalation trial of ivuxolimab. Adults with locally advanced or metastatic melanoma, renal cell carcinoma, hepatocellular carcinoma or head and neck squamous cell carcinoma were enrolled in the trial. Before TCR sequencing, CD4+ T cells and CD8+ T cells from peripheral blood were sorted into separate populations. To sequence the TCRbeta CDR3 region, genomic DNA was isolated from the sorted cells. The immunoSEQ Assay was used to sequence the TCRbeta CDR3 regions. This is the immuneACCESS table as TCRdb keeps it, with only in-frame sequences that have V and J called. A part of the clones is gone; compared with another copy, unresolved V genes explain less than half, and the rest is unexplained. In this sample the table shows 45,000 to 65,000 clones, 70% to 90% of which occur a single time. 0.6% to 0.8% of the sample goes to the ten largest clones.

V gives up 3 bases and J gives up 8 bases, and the segment between their germline ends measures 10 bases. There are 12 amino acids in the CDR3, from cysteine to phenylalanine inclusive. CDR3 DNA only is kept here, 36 bases in frame from base 1. As encoded in the germline V gene, CDR1 is SGHTA while CDR2 is FQGNSA. This receptor was obtained from an adult with an advanced solid tumor such as melanoma, head and neck, liver or kidney cancer. The material sequenced was CD4+ or CD8+ T cells sorted from blood, taken in a trial of the OX40 agonist ivuxolimab. The chain employs TRBV7-2 and TRBJ1-2; the D gene is perhaps TRBD1, on 5 matching bases. CDR3 reads: CASSFSDTGYTF. The bases are TGTGCCAGCAGCTTTTCGGACACGGGCTACACCTTC.